Shown below are 31 T cell receptor beta chains from a single sample sequenced in a study of CD8 T cells in Susac syndrome. A quantity of roughly 0.5 to 1 ug RNA underwent reverse transcription using random hexamers. TCRdb passed the immunoSEQ multiplex PCR reads through MiXCR, listing each CDR3 protein once. The sample has hundreds of thousands of distinct CDR3 sequences, 93% seen once. Specimen: CD4+ T cells from PBMCs. Receptor source: a human donor with multiple sclerosis.

This chain links TRBV6-5 with TRBJ2-7; 10 bases map to TRBD1. Looked up from germline, CDR1 is MNHEY and CDR2 is SVGAGI. Losses at the gene ends were 2 bases for V and 6 bases for J; bases not matched to a gene: 10. This CDR3 comprises 16 residues. As DNA, the CDR3 is TGTGCCAGCAGTTACGGGAGTGGGACAGGGGAGAGCGAGCAGTACTTC. Its protein product is CASSYGSGTGESEQYF.

The chain combines TRBV19 with TRBJ1-1; TRBD1 is a possible D gene (5 bases). The germline CDR1 and CDR2 sequences are LNHDA and SQIVND (reference sequence). The CDR3 covers 14 residues. Between the trimmed V and J ends, which lost 3 bases and 5 bases, there was a span of 13 bases. CDR3 sequence: CASSINPGWTEAFF. The CDR3 bases are TGTGCCAGTAGTATTAATCCAGGGTGGACTGAAGCTTTCTTT.

This sequence joins TRBV5-1 and TRBJ2-4; 9 bases fit TRBD1. The germline CDR1 and CDR2 sequences are SGHRS and YFSETQ. Trimming at V came to 0 bases and at J to 1 base, leaving 5 bases not matched to a gene. This CDR3 is 17 amino acids long. CDR3 protein: CASSLVHRGLAKNIQYF. In DNA, the CDR3 is TGCGCCAGCAGCTTGGTCCACAGGGGGCTGGCCAAAAACATTCAGTACTTC.

The chain joins TRBV4-1 to TRBJ2-2, with 7 bases that match TRBD1. The length of the CDR3 is 15 residues. The V and J ends lost 1 base and 5 bases, in that order; junction bases with no gene match: 4. Germline V gene data show CDR1 as MGHRA and CDR2 as YSYEKL. As DNA, the CDR3 is TGCGCCAGCAGCCAAGGGGACAGAAATACCGGGGAGCTGTTTTTT. Amino acids: CASSQGDRNTGELFF.

This rearrangement joins TRBV30 to TRBJ1-2, with D possibly being TRBD1 (5 bases). Germline-derived CDR1 and CDR2 are GTSNPN and SVGIG (reference sequence). Trimming left V 2 bases short and J 6 bases short, with 13 bases between. The CDR3 is 13 residues long. The CDR3 reads CAWSMGGEHGYTF. CDR3 coding DNA: TGTGCCTGGAGTATGGGGGGTGAGCATGGCTACACCTTC.

Only one count was recorded for this clonotype. Written as DNA, the CDR3 is TGTGCCAGCAGCTTGCGGAGGAACTACGAGCAGTACTTC. This codes for CASSLRRNYEQYF. This chain uses TRBV7-2 with TRBJ2-7; D is possibly TRBD2 (5 bases). The CDR3 spans 13 residues. V was shortened by 3 bases and J by 3 bases, with 9 bases between the two germline ends. Germline CDR1 is SGHTA and CDR2 is FQGNSA.

The chain uses TRBV12-3 or TRBV12-4 and TRBJ1-2, with a weak D call TRBD1 (5 bases). The CDR3 is 15 amino acids. The V and J ends lost 5 bases and 4 bases respectively, with 17 bases between them. DNA for the CDR3: TGTGCCAGCAGTCAGGCCGGGAAAAGGGGCTATGGCTACACCTTC. Translated: CASSQAGKRGYGYTF.

The chain couples TRBV28 to TRBJ2-3; D remains unclear. Germline CDR1 reads MDHEN; CDR2 reads SYDVKM. The CDR3 spans 13 residues. Between the trimmed V and J ends, which lost 5 bases and 1 base, there was a span of 7 bases. For the CDR3, the DNA is TGTGCCAGCAGTATCTTGGGCACAGATACGCAGTATTTT. Its protein product is CASSILGTDTQYF.

The chain joins TRBV5-6 to TRBJ2-7, with D unclear. The germline V and J ends were trimmed by 1 base and 0 bases, with 11 bases remaining between them. Germline assignment: CDR1 SGHDT and CDR2 YYEEEE. CDR3 length equals 15 residues. The DNA of the CDR3 is TGTGCCAGCAGCTTGTATAATCGTGTCTCCTACGAGCAGTACTTC. Translating gives CASSLYNRVSYEQYF.

CDR3 protein: CASTPSRDQFF. CDR3 DNA: TGTGCCAGCACGCCCTCACGGGACCAGTTCTTC. J is TRBJ2-1 and V is TRBV2; the D gene could be TRBD1 or TRBD2 (5 bases each). The germline V gene has CDR1 SNHLY and CDR2 FYNNEI. The CDR3 sequence is 11 residues long. Deletions cut 7 bases from V and 13 bases from J, with 14 bases between.

The chain is built from TRBV5-6 and TRBJ2-2; D is uncertain. The CDR3 covers 15 residues. In germline, CDR1 is SGHDT, CDR2 YYEEEE. V was shortened by 1 base and J by 0 bases, with 7 bases between the two germline ends. The CDR3: CASSLSRTNTGELFF. As DNA, the CDR3 is TGTGCCAGCAGCTTGAGTAGAACGAACACCGGGGAGCTGTTTTTT.

The chain uses TRBV19 and TRBJ2-7; 7 bases line up with TRBD1. The length of the CDR3 is 12 residues. V trimming: 6 bases; J trimming: 6 bases; junction bases outside the gene matches: 5. Germline V gives CDR1 LNHDA, CDR2 SQIVND (reference sequence). The CDR3: CASSHRGGEQYF. In DNA form, the CDR3 reads TGTGCCAGTAGCCACAGGGGTGGCGAGCAGTACTTC.

The J gene is TRBJ1-5, the V gene TRBV12-3 or TRBV12-4; D is undetermined. V was clipped by 7 bases and J by 0 bases, with 13 bases between them. The CDR3 consists of 15 residues. The CDR3 DNA sequence: TGTGCCAGCATTAAGGGTTATGATAGCAATCAGCCCCAGCATTTT. It specifies CASIKGYDSNQPQHF.

The V gene is TRBV20-1, the J gene TRBJ2-1, with TRBD2 matching 11 bases. The V gene end was trimmed by 2 bases and the J gene end by 9 bases; junction bases not matched to a gene: 12. Per the germline V gene, CDR1 is DFQATT and CDR2 is SNEGSKA (reference sequence). CDR3 length: 16 amino acids. The CDR3 region has the DNA TGCAGTGCTAGATCCCGGGGTAGCGGGGGGGCCGGTGAGCAGTTCTTC. Protein: CSARSRGSGGAGEQFF.

The chain couples TRBV7-9 to TRBJ2-5; TRBD2 agrees at 7 bases. The V and J ends lost 1 base and 7 bases, in that order; junction bases with no gene match: 6. CDR1 is SEHNR, CDR2 FQNEAQ, per germline (reference sequence). The CDR3 has 14 residues. Written as DNA, the CDR3 is TGTGCCAGCAGCTTAGGGACTAGAGAGGCGACCCAGTACTTC. Its protein is CASSLGTREATQYF.

This sequence joins TRBV11-2 and TRBJ1-6, with D uncertain. Trimming removed 0 bases at V and 11 bases at J, with 8 bases between. The CDR3 extends over 13 amino acids. The germline gives CDR1 SGHAT, CDR2 FQNNGV. DNA of the CDR3: TGTGCCAGCAGCTTAGAGGAGGGTACACCCCTCCACTTT. Translation: CASSLEEGTPLHF.

The gene calls are TRBV6-1 and TRBJ2-3; tentatively, D is TRBD2 (6 bases). The length of the CDR3 is 17 residues. Deletions cut 6 bases from V and 0 bases from J, with 19 bases between. Looked up from germline, CDR1 is MNHNS and CDR2 is SASEGT. The DNA for the CDR3 is TGTGCCAGCAGCTCACGCCTAGCGCGAGCTAGCACAGATACGCAGTATTTT. It is translated as CASSSRLARASTDTQYF.

The rearrangement uses TRBV9 and TRBJ2-1; the D call may be TRBD1 or TRBD2 (5 bases each). Trimming removed 0 bases from V and 6 bases from J, with 16 bases in between. The length of the CDR3 is 16 residues. Germline CDR1 and CDR2: SGDLS and YYNGEE. The CDR3 sequence: CASSVEGLEGSNEQFF. The CDR3 DNA follows: TGTGCCAGCAGCGTAGAGGGTCTAGAGGGGAGCAATGAGCAGTTCTTC.

The chain links TRBV15 to TRBJ1-4; D gene uncertain. This CDR3 spans 15 amino acids. CDR1 and CDR2 from the germline V gene are LNHNV and YYDKDF (reference sequence). V lost 0 bases and J 7 bases, leaving 12 bases between the germline ends. The DNA of the CDR3 is TGTGCCACCAGCAGAGATAAGAGGCACGGTGAAAAACTGTTTTTT. As protein: CATSRDKRHGEKLFF.

V and J are TRBV28 and TRBJ2-7; D remains unclear. Germline assignment: CDR1 MDHEN and CDR2 SYDVKM. V gave up 2 bases and J gave up 3 bases, with 8 bases separating them. CDR3 length: 13 amino acids. CDR3 DNA: TGTGCCAGCAGTTTAGGCCCCCTCTACGAGCAGTACGTC. This encodes CASSLGPLYEQYV.

This clonotype was detected once. The rearrangement uses TRBV14 and TRBJ2-1; the D gene could be TRBD1 or TRBD2 (5 bases each). V was trimmed by 4 bases and J by 9 bases, leaving 16 bases between them. Germline assignment: CDR1 SGHDN and CDR2 FVKESK. CDR3 length: 14 amino acids. CDR3: CASSLGSPGAEQFF. For the CDR3, the DNA is TGTGCCAGCAGCCTCGGGTCCCCCGGGGCTGAGCAGTTCTTC.

The chain links TRBV7-8 to TRBJ1-2; 7 bases align to TRBD1. The germline V gene encodes CDR1 SGHVS and CDR2 FQNEAQ. The trim removed 5 bases at V and 4 bases at J, leaving 4 bases unmatched. The CDR3 is 13 amino acids. The CDR3 region is CASSRDSSYGYTF. Here the CDR3 DNA reads TGTGCCAGCAGCAGGGACAGTTCCTATGGCTACACCTTC. Complete variable domain (other parts from reference TRBV7-8 and TRBJ1-2): GAGVSQSPRYKVAKRGQDVALRCDPISGHVSLFWYQQALGQGPEFLTYFQNEAQLDKSGLPSDRFFAERPEGSVSTLKIQRTQQEDSAVYLCASSRDSSYGYTFGSGTRLTVV.

The CDR3 sequence: CSVARTGQTNEKLFF. In DNA form, the CDR3 reads TGCAGCGTTGCCAGAACGGGACAGACGAATGAAAAACTGTTTTTT. The rearrangement links TRBV29-1 to TRBJ1-4; TRBD1 agrees at 7 bases. V dropped 4 bases and J dropped 5; count of bases not matched to a gene: 10. The germline V gene encodes CDR1 SQVTM and CDR2 ANQGSEA. The CDR3 spans 15 residues. Full variable domain (missing parts from reference TRBV29-1 and TRBJ1-4): SAVISQKPSRDICQRGTSLTIQCQVDSQVTMMFWYRQQPGQSLTLIATANQGSEATYESGFVIDKFPISRPNLTFSTLTVSNMSPEDSSIYLCSVARTGQTNEKLFFGSGTQLSVL.

This clonotype has only a few counts. The V gene is TRBV7-9, the J gene TRBJ2-7; D call uncertain. Germline CDR1 reads SEHNR; CDR2 reads FQNEAQ (reference sequence). Trimming took off 0 bases at V and 3 bases at J, with 6 bases between the two ends. This CDR3 has 13 amino acids. CDR3 sequence reads: CASSLASNYEQYF. The DNA for the CDR3 is TGTGCCAGCAGCTTAGCCTCAAACTACGAGCAGTACTTC. Looking up the rest from reference TRBV7-9 and TRBJ2-7 gives the full variable domain: DTGVSQNPRHKITKRGQNVTFRCDPISEHNRLYWYRQTLGQGPEFLTYFQNEAQLEKSRLLSDRFSAERPKGSFSTLEIQRTEQGDSAMYLCASSLASNYEQYFGPGTRLTVT.

This sequence joins TRBV6-6 and TRBJ1-5; D not certain. This CDR3 is built from 14 residues. Germline CDR1 and CDR2: MNHNY and SVGAGI (reference sequence). V was cut by 2 bases and J by 5 bases, with 10 bases left in between. The CDR3 DNA reads TGTGCCAGCAGTTACGGGCAGGCCGATCAGCCCCAGCATTTT. This translates into CASSYGQADQPQHF.

The V gene is TRBV5-4, the J gene TRBJ1-2; the D is unclear. CDR1 and CDR2 (germline): SGHNT, YYREEE (reference sequence). This CDR3 has 12 amino acids. V was cut by 3 bases and J by 4 bases, with 7 bases left in between. CDR3 in DNA: TGTGCCAGCAGCTCACCTGTCTATGGCTACACCTTC. Translating it yields CASSSPVYGYTF. The full variable domain, with the rest looked up from reference TRBV5-4 and TRBJ1-2, is ETGVTQSPTHLIKTRGQQVTLRCSSQSGHNTVSWYQQALGQGPQFIFQYYREEENGRGNFPPRFSGLQFPNYSSELNVNALELDDSALYLCASSSPVYGYTFGSGTRLTVV.

The chain couples TRBV19 to TRBJ1-1; unclear D gene. The CDR3 extends over 13 amino acids. The germline V gene encodes CDR1 LNHDA and CDR2 SQIVND (reference sequence). Trimming took 5 bases from V and 1 from J, leaving 8 bases between them. The DNA for the CDR3 is TGTGCCAGTAGTGCACAGAGGAACACTGAAGCTTTCTTT. As protein: CASSAQRNTEAFF.

The chain employs TRBV5-1 and TRBJ2-1, with 8 positions matching TRBD2. Per the germline V gene, CDR1 is SGHRS and CDR2 is YFSETQ. V lost 0 bases, J lost 3 bases, and 5 bases stayed unmatched. The CDR3 loop spans 16 amino acids. The CDR3 region is CASSLEPSGRYNEQFF. The CDR3 nucleotides are TGCGCCAGCAGCTTGGAACCTAGCGGGCGCTACAATGAGCAGTTCTTC.

The chain is built from TRBV11-2 and TRBJ1-3; TRBD1 might be the D (5 bases). In germline, CDR1 is SGHAT, CDR2 FQNNGV. The CDR3 extends over 12 amino acids. Deletions cut 1 base from V and 12 bases from J, with 10 bases between. Here the CDR3 DNA reads TGTGCCAGCAGCTTAGGGGGACGCAACATATATTTT. Translating gives CASSLGGRNIYF.

V gene TRBV24-1 combines with J gene TRBJ2-3, with TRBD2 identical over 10 bases. The CDR3 runs 17 residues. V lost 0 bases to trimming and J lost 4 bases; unmatched junction nucleotides: 6. Germline CDR1 reads KGHDR; CDR2 reads SFDVKD. The CDR3 coding sequence is TGTGCCACCAGTGATTTGACTAGCGGGACGGGGTCAGATACGCAGTATTTT. Protein sequence: CATSDLTSGTGSDTQYF.

V gene TRBV29-1 combines with J gene TRBJ2-2, with 9 bases fitting TRBD1. The CDR3 is 14 residues long. Germline V gives CDR1 SQVTM, CDR2 ANQGSEA. The CDR3 region has the DNA TGCGTCGGGGGCACAGGGGGCCGTATCGGGGAGCTGTTTTTT. Translated: CVGGTGGRIGELFF.